Below are 24 T cell receptor beta chains sequenced from a single sample in a study of CD4 T cells in relation to SARS-CoV-2 and coronaviruses. The unexposed donors gave CD4+ T cells in about 2011-2018, prior to COVID-19. CD4+ T cells were isolated from the cells after roughly 11 days of culture. Some clones are missing from TCRdb's copy, which holds only in-frame ones; the method was immunoSEQ multiplex PCR. The top ten clones hold 17% of a sample with about 22,000 clones, 76% of them seen once. No antigen has been assigned to these receptors. Material for sequencing was CD4+ T cells from PBMCs, cultured in vitro. These receptors were collected from a human donor in good health.

This clone was recorded only once. CDR3 sequence (DNA): TGTGCCAGTAGTCCTGGACTGGGGAACTATGGCTACACCTTC. It codes for CASSPGLGNYGYTF. This rearrangement joins TRBV19 to TRBJ1-2; no clear D gene. Trimming took off 5 bases at V and 2 bases at J, with 12 bases between the two ends. Germline CDR1 is LNHDA and CDR2 is SQIVND (reference sequence). The CDR3 is 14 residues long.

The chain uses TRBV2 and TRBJ1-2; 8 bases map to TRBD1. Germline V gene lookup returns CDR1 SNHLY and CDR2 FYNNEI. This CDR3 spans 14 amino acids. With V trimmed by 7 bases and J by 2 bases, 6 bases remained unmatched. CDR3 sequence: CASTGQGANYGYTF. The CDR3 DNA reads TGTGCCAGCACTGGGCAGGGGGCGAACTATGGCTACACCTTC.

The V gene is TRBV6-5, the J gene TRBJ2-7; 8 bases are a match to TRBD1. The V segment lost 6 bases and the J segment 6 bases; nucleotides outside the gene matches: 4. CDR3 size: 12 residues. Germline-derived CDR1 and CDR2 are MNHEY and SVGAGI. CDR3: CASRQGAGEQYF. The CDR3 coding sequence is TGTGCCAGCAGGCAGGGGGCTGGCGAGCAGTACTTC.

DNA for the CDR3: TGTGCCAGCAGACCCGCGGGGGCCGTATATGGCTACACCTTC. Translation: CASRPAGAVYGYTF. V gene TRBV28 combines with J gene TRBJ1-2, with TRBD1 as a possible D gene (6 bases). The length of the CDR3 is 14 residues. Between the trimmed V and J ends, which lost 6 bases and 5 bases, there was a span of 16 bases. Germline CDR1 and CDR2: MDHEN and SYDVKM.

The V gene is TRBV6-1, the J gene TRBJ1-5; no clear D gene. The ends were cut back, 3 bases at V and 0 bases at J, with 6 bases in the middle. Germline V gene sequence: CDR1 MNHNS, CDR2 SASEGT. The CDR3 sequence is 14 residues long. CDR3: CASSEVYSNQPQHF. CDR3 in DNA: TGTGCCAGCAGTGAGGTGTATAGCAATCAGCCCCAGCATTTT.

The rearrangement joins TRBV6-5 to TRBJ2-3; D remains unclear. The CDR3 runs 15 residues. Looked up from germline, CDR1 is MNHEY and CDR2 is SVGAGI. Trimming took off 0 bases at V and 1 base at J, with 8 bases between the two ends. CDR3 DNA sequence: TGTGCCAGCAGTTACTCGCGACCACGCACAGATACGCAGTATTTT. Its protein product is CASSYSRPRTDTQYF.

V gene TRBV7-2 combines with J gene TRBJ2-2; 8 positions match TRBD2. Germline V gene data show CDR1 as SGHTA and CDR2 as FQGNSA. This CDR3 has 16 amino acids. The junction had 6 bases not matched to a gene; V was cut back by 4 bases and J by 2 bases. This CDR3 reads CASSSPGLGNTGELFF. The CDR3 coding sequence is TGTGCCAGCAGCTCACCGGGACTAGGAAACACCGGGGAGCTGTTTTTT.

The chain combines TRBV3-1 (or the pseudogene TRBV3-2) with TRBJ1-2, with D possibly being TRBD1 (5 bases). Germline CDR1 is LGHDT and CDR2 is YNNKEL (reference sequence). The CDR3 contains 15 residues. The V end was cut by 1 base, the J end by 8 bases, with 17 bases between. The CDR3 nucleotides read TGTGCCAGCAGCCAAGGCGGAGGGGAAAGGGGCGGCTACACCTTC. As protein: CASSQGGGERGGYTF.

This sequence joins TRBV3-1 (or the pseudogene TRBV3-2) and TRBJ2-3; D not resolved. Germline-derived CDR1 and CDR2 are LGHDT and YNNKEL (reference sequence). Deletions cut 0 bases from V and 4 bases from J, with 5 bases between. CDR3 length equals 13 residues. The CDR3 DNA follows: TGTGCCAGCAGCCAAGAGGGCGCAGATACGCAGTATTTT. Translated, it gives CASSQEGADTQYF.

This clone was detected once. The V gene is TRBV15, the J gene TRBJ2-7; D is undetermined. This CDR3 has 12 residues. The V and J ends lost 5 bases and 3 bases respectively, with 8 bases between them. The germline V gene has CDR1 LNHNV and CDR2 YYDKDF (reference sequence). The CDR3 DNA reads as TGTGCCACCAGCGAGGACCACTACGAGCAGTACTTC. As protein: CATSEDHYEQYF.

This sequence joins TRBV2 and TRBJ1-5; D remains unclear. The CDR3 sequence is 11 residues long. CDR1 is SNHLY and CDR2 is FYNNEI in the germline V gene. Deletions cut 7 bases from V and 2 bases from J, with 3 bases between. The CDR3 loop reads CASKGNQPQHF. The DNA for the CDR3 is TGTGCCAGCAAGGGCAATCAGCCCCAGCATTTT.

The chain carries TRBV28 and TRBJ2-7, with 8 bases aligning to TRBD2. V shed 8 bases, J shed 4 bases, and the junction held 10 bases outside the gene matches. CDR1 is MDHEN and CDR2 is SYDVKM in the germline V gene. The CDR3 runs 14 residues. CDR3 region: CASQSGLAPYEQYF. CDR3 nucleotide sequence: TGTGCCAGCCAATCCGGACTAGCCCCTTACGAGCAGTACTTC.

The chain couples TRBV6-1 to TRBJ1-3, with D unresolved. The CDR3 sequence is 17 residues long. Germline values: CDR1 MNHNS, CDR2 SASEGT. With 2 bases removed from V and 0 bases from J, the gap between germline ends came to 14 bases. The CDR3 region has the DNA TGTGCCAGCAGTGAACGCAGTTCGAGTTACTCTGGAAACACCATATATTTT. It codes for CASSERSSSYSGNTIYF.

The chain links TRBV12-3 or TRBV12-4 to TRBJ1-4; D ambiguous. The CDR3 spans 13 residues. Trimming pared 2 bases from V and 7 bases from J, leaving 8 bases between. CDR3 bases: TGTGCCAGCAGTTTAAGTGACCTTGAAAAACTGTTTTTT. This codes for CASSLSDLEKLFF.

This rearrangement joins TRBV5-1 to TRBJ2-7; 12 positions match TRBD1. The CDR3 runs 15 residues. Trimming cost V 1 base and J 7 bases; bases outside gene matches: 6. Germline values: CDR1 SGHRS, CDR2 YFSETQ. CDR3 in amino acids: CASSLRGQGAREQYF. The CDR3 DNA is TGCGCCAGCAGCTTGCGGGGACAGGGGGCGCGGGAGCAGTACTTC.

This clone was recorded only once. The chain carries TRBV7-2 and TRBJ2-7, with 9 bases matching TRBD2. This CDR3 region has 15 residues. CDR1 and CDR2 (germline): SGHTA, FQGNSA. Trimming at V came to 5 bases and at J to 3 bases, leaving 8 bases not matched to a gene. CDR3 loop: CASSPDSGRIYEQYF. As DNA, the CDR3 is TGTGCCAGCAGCCCTGACAGCGGGAGGATCTACGAGCAGTACTTC.

The chain links TRBV10-2 to TRBJ1-1; the D gene is possibly TRBD1 (6 bases). Per the germline V gene, CDR1 is WSHSY and CDR2 is SAAADI. This CDR3 comprises 15 residues. The V gene lost 8 bases and the J gene lost 3 bases, with 19 bases spanning the gap. CDR3 loop: CASGGQIPLYTEAFF. For the CDR3, the DNA is TGCGCCAGCGGGGGGCAAATCCCCCTGTACACTGAAGCTTTCTTT.

The chain joins TRBV4-2 to TRBJ1-2; a weak D match, TRBD1 (6 bases). The CDR3 extends over 15 amino acids. Trimming cost V 5 bases and J 8 bases, with 21 bases left between them. CDR1 and CDR2 from the germline V gene are LGHNA and YNFKEQ. The CDR3, as DNA: TGTGCCAGCAGCTATGGAATTGGGCAGGGGCGAGGCTACACCTTC. This gives the protein CASSYGIGQGRGYTF.

This clone was seen a handful of times. The chain employs TRBV6-5 and TRBJ1-1, with D unclear. Trimming took 6 bases from V and 5 from J, leaving 13 bases between them. The CDR3 is 13 amino acids. Germline values: CDR1 MNHEY, CDR2 SVGAGI. In DNA form, the CDR3 reads TGTGCCAGCAGCGAGGGCCCCTGGACTGAAGCTTTCTTT. It yields the protein CASSEGPWTEAFF.

The CDR3 bases are TGTGCCAGCAGACCCGCGGACAGGGGGAACAATCAGCCCCAGCATTTT. Translated, it gives CASRPADRGNNQPQHF. The chain couples TRBV6-6 to TRBJ1-5; 10 bases are a match to TRBD1. The CDR3 runs to 16 residues. J gave up 3 bases and V 6 bases, and 8 bases lay outside the gene matches. Germline CDR1 MNHNY, CDR2 SVGAGI (reference sequence).

V gene TRBV19 combines with J gene TRBJ2-7, with 9 bases fitting TRBD1. Germline assignment: CDR1 LNHDA and CDR2 SQIVND (reference sequence). V lost 4 bases, J lost 7 bases, and 5 bases stayed unmatched. The CDR3 is 13 amino acids. CDR3 DNA: TGTGCCAGTAGTAAAAACAGGGGGCGTGAGCAGTACTTC. Translation gives CASSKNRGREQYF.

This chain links TRBV11-2 with TRBJ2-5; D is unclear. The V and J ends lost 5 bases and 5 bases respectively, with 15 bases between them. The germline CDR1 and CDR2 sequences are SGHAT and FQNNGV. This CDR3 is 14 amino acids long. CDR3 DNA sequence: TGTGCCAGCAGCCCAGACACCGGTTGGGAGACCCAGTACTTC. Translation gives CASSPDTGWETQYF.

The chain uses TRBV5-4 and TRBJ1-1; D remains unclear. V gave up 4 bases and J gave up 0 bases, with 19 bases separating them. The V gene's germline CDR1 is SGHNT and CDR2 YYREEE (reference sequence). The CDR3 covers 17 residues. For the CDR3, the DNA is TGTGCCAGCAGCCCGCGGGAGGCAGGTCGGATGAACACTGAAGCTTTCTTT. It is translated as CASSPREAGRMNTEAFF. Filled out from reference TRBV5-4 and TRBJ1-1, the complete variable domain reads ETGVTQSPTHLIKTRGQQVTLRCSSQSGHNTVSWYQQALGQGPQFIFQYYREEENGRGNFPPRFSGLQFPNYSSELNVNALELDDSALYLCASSPREAGRMNTEAFFGQGTRLTVV.

The genes are TRBV18 and TRBJ2-1; 11 positions agree with TRBD2. The CDR3 covers 16 residues. Per germline, CDR1 KGHSH and CDR2 LQKENI. The J segment lost 8 bases and the V segment lost 0 bases, leaving 6 bases of the junction unmatched. In DNA form, the CDR3 reads TGTGCCAGCTCACCACCGGGGCTAGCGGGAGGCCATGAGCAGTTCTTC. Translated, it gives CASSPPGLAGGHEQFF.